This is a list of T cell receptor beta chains from one sample in a study of cytomegalovirus exposure and HLA in healthy donors. TCRdb keeps only in-frame clones here, not all; method: immunoSEQ multiplex PCR. The repertoire holds roughly 120,000 clones, 86% seen once, with 4.5% to 6% in the top ten. The sequencing input was PBMCs. Source of these receptors: a man between 18 and 29 years old in good health and CMV-seronegative. CDR3s include the opening cysteine and the closing phenylalanine or tryptophan. A D gene is named only where the DNA matches it firmly. Some rows have no size entry. The others give once, few or many, or a class for an expanded clone.

D gene: NA; clone size: NA; J gene: TRBJ1-1; V gene: TRBV5-1; CDR3 DNA: TGCGCCAGCAGCTTCACAGGGAAAATGAACACTGAAGCTTTCTTT; CDR3 protein: CASSFTGKMNTEAFF
D gene: TRBD1; clone size: NA; J gene: TRBJ2-7; V gene: TRBV5-1; CDR3 DNA: TGCGCCAGCAGTTCCCGGGGGACAGGGAACGAGCAGTACTTC; CDR3 protein: CASSSRGTGNEQYF
D gene: NA; clone size: medium-sized; J gene: TRBJ2-3; V gene: TRBV1; CDR3 DNA: TGCACCAGCAGCCACAGGGGCACAGATACGCAGTATTTT; CDR3 protein: CTSSHRGTDTQYF
D gene: NA; clone size: NA; J gene: TRBJ2-7; V gene: TRBV7-2; CDR3 DNA: TGTGCCAGCAGCCGCGACCGGGACTGGGGGATGGAGCAGTACTTC; CDR3 protein: CASSRDRDWGMEQYF
D gene: TRBD2; clone size: NA; J gene: TRBJ2-3; V gene: TRBV6-6; CDR3 DNA: TGTGCCAGCAGTACGACTAGCGGGAGTGATACGCAGTATTTT; CDR3 protein: CASSTTSGSDTQYF
D gene: TRBD2; clone size: NA; J gene: TRBJ2-5; V gene: TRBV6-1; CDR3 DNA: TGTGCCAGCAGTGGGCATGGGACTAGCGCCCCCCAAGAGACCCAGTACTTC; CDR3 protein: CASSGHGTSAPQETQYF
D gene: NA; clone size: NA; J gene: TRBJ2-1; V gene: TRBV5-4; CDR3 DNA: TGTGCCAGCAGCCCGTTCGAGAGCTCCTACAATGAGCAGTTCTTC; CDR3 protein: CASSPFESSYNEQFF
D gene: NA; clone size: NA; J gene: TRBJ2-2; V gene: TRBV7-9; CDR3 DNA: TGTGCCAGCACCACCAACGTCGAGGCGAACACCGGGGAGCTGTTTTTT; CDR3 protein: CASTTNVEANTGELFF
D gene: TRBD1; clone size: NA; J gene: TRBJ2-5; V gene: TRBV18; CDR3 DNA: TGTGCCAGCTCCCAAGACAGGGGGACGTACCAAGAGACCCAGTACTTC; CDR3 protein: CASSQDRGTYQETQYF
D gene: NA; clone size: NA; J gene: TRBJ1-1; V gene: TRBV29-1; CDR3 DNA: TGCAGCGGGGGAGCGAACACTGAAGCTTTCTTT; CDR3 protein: CSGGANTEAFF
D gene: NA; clone size: NA; J gene: TRBJ2-5; V gene: TRBV13; CDR3 DNA: TGTGCCAGCAGCTCACCGGGAGAGACCCAGTACTTC; CDR3 protein: CASSSPGETQYF
D gene: NA; clone size: NA; J gene: TRBJ2-7; V gene: TRBV13; CDR3 DNA: TGTGCCAGCAGCGCGGCCGAGGGCGAGCAGTACTTC; CDR3 protein: CASSAAEGEQYF
D gene: TRBD2; clone size: NA; J gene: TRBJ2-7; V gene: TRBV7-2; CDR3 DNA: TGTGCCAGCATAGCCCAAGGCGGGGGGGCCTTCCACGAGCAGTACTTC; CDR3 protein: CASIAQGGGAFHEQYF
D gene: NA; clone size: NA; J gene: TRBJ2-1; V gene: TRBV30; CDR3 DNA: TGTGCCTGGAGTGGGGGCAACAATGAGCAGTTCTTC; CDR3 protein: CAWSGGNNEQFF
D gene: NA; clone size: NA; J gene: TRBJ2-2; V gene: TRBV5-1; CDR3 DNA: TGCGCCAGCAGCTTGGCAGGGGACACCGGGGAGCTGTTTTTT; CDR3 protein: CASSLAGDTGELFF
D gene: NA; clone size: NA; J gene: TRBJ1-2; V gene: TRBV29-1; CDR3 DNA: TGCAGCGTCCGAACAAACTATGGCTACACCTTC; CDR3 protein: CSVRTNYGYTF
D gene: TRBD2; clone size: NA; J gene: TRBJ2-2; V gene: TRBV7-2; CDR3 DNA: TGTGCCAGCAGGACTAGCGGACTAAACACCGGGGAGCTGTTTTTT; CDR3 protein: CASRTSGLNTGELFF
D gene: TRBD1; clone size: once; J gene: TRBJ2-1; V gene: TRBV14; CDR3 DNA: TGTGCCAGCAGCCAACGCCCAGGGGGAAGGGAGCAGTTCTTC; CDR3 protein: CASSQRPGGREQFF
D gene: NA; clone size: NA; J gene: TRBJ2-7; V gene: TRBV7-9; CDR3 DNA: TGTGCCAGCAGCTTAGGGACAGATACCCACGAGCAGTACTTC; CDR3 protein: CASSLGTDTHEQYF
D gene: TRBD2; clone size: NA; J gene: TRBJ2-2; V gene: TRBV4-1; CDR3 DNA: TGCGCCAGCAGCCAACTAGCGGAGAACACCGGGGAGCTGTTTTTT; CDR3 protein: CASSQLAENTGELFF
D gene: TRBD2; clone size: NA; J gene: TRBJ2-3; V gene: TRBV7-2; CDR3 DNA: TGTGCCAGCAGCCCGCGACTAGCGGGGGGGGGCACAGATACGCAGTATTTT; CDR3 protein: CASSPRLAGGGTDTQYF
D gene: TRBD1; clone size: NA; J gene: TRBJ2-7; V gene: TRBV30; CDR3 DNA: TGTGCCTGGAGTGTGGGACAGGGGTACGAGCAGTACTTC; CDR3 protein: CAWSVGQGYEQYF
D gene: NA; clone size: NA; J gene: TRBJ2-1; V gene: TRBV7-8; CDR3 DNA: TGTGCCAGCAGCTTAGGGGCGGCTGGAGGGAATGAGCAGTTCTTC; CDR3 protein: CASSLGAAGGNEQFF
D gene: TRBD1; clone size: NA; J gene: TRBJ1-5; V gene: TRBV15; CDR3 DNA: TGTGCCACCAGTAGGGGTTCGACAGGGGGGCAGCCCCAGCATTTT; CDR3 protein: CATSRGSTGGQPQHF
D gene: NA; clone size: NA; J gene: TRBJ2-7; V gene: TRBV27; CDR3 DNA: TGTGCCAGCAGTTTTTCCGGCAGGGAATACTCCTACGAGCAGTACTTC; CDR3 protein: CASSFSGREYSYEQYF
D gene: TRBD1; clone size: NA; J gene: TRBJ1-1; V gene: TRBV4-2; CDR3 DNA: TGTGCCAGCAGCCAAGACCAGACAGGGGGGGACCCTATCCCGAACACTGAAGCTTTCTTT; CDR3 protein: CASSQDQTGGDPIPNTEAFF
D gene: TRBD2; clone size: once; J gene: TRBJ2-1; V gene: TRBV5-8; CDR3 DNA: TGTGCCAGCAGCACGAGCGGGACCTACAATGAGCAGTTCTTC; CDR3 protein: CASSTSGTYNEQFF
D gene: TRBD2; clone size: NA; J gene: TRBJ2-7; V gene: TRBV13; CDR3 DNA: TGTGCCAGCAGCGGCCGGACTAGCGGGGGCTACGAGCAGTACTTC; CDR3 protein: CASSGRTSGGYEQYF
D gene: NA; clone size: NA; J gene: TRBJ1-5; V gene: TRBV7-8; CDR3 DNA: TGTGCCAGCAGCTTAGAGAACCGGGGGGGGAGGAATCAGCCCCAGCATTTT; CDR3 protein: CASSLENRGGRNQPQHF